This entry lists 9 T cell receptor beta chains sequenced from one sample in a study of human T cells and chemical hapten exposure (dated by TCRdb to the early 2020s). Read against the paper, the sample's time point label means: patch test 1, 2 weeks after DPC sensitization. Explained via the paper, the treatment or condition label denotes: therapeutic diphenylcyclopropenone sensitization with weekly scalp DPC. Library preparation employed RACE. Instrument on record: NextSeq 500. TCRdb applied fastp at Q25 and MiXCR to the public reads, then kept only in-frame beta chains. A single entry per CDR3 protein holds the most common genes and DNA from its merged rows. In this sample the table shows tens of thousands of distinct CDR3 sequences, 10% to 15% of which occur a single time. The ten top clones hold about 3.7% of the sample. Sequences were derived from whole blood, sampled in connection with sensitization to the hapten diphenylcyclopropenone (DPC). These receptors originate from a woman aged 60-70 years with alopecia areata. Some clones in this sample may be carry-over from other donors' samples.

The sample holds many counts of this clonotype. The V and J genes are TRBV7-3 and TRBJ2-3; D is ambiguous. With 4 bases removed from V and 2 bases from J, the gap between germline ends came to 10 bases. CDR3 length equals 14 residues. Per the germline V gene, CDR1 is SGHTA and CDR2 is FQGTGA. The CDR3 protein is CASSSSAHTDTQYF. As DNA, the CDR3 is TGTGCCAGCAGCTCCAGCGCACACACAGATACGCAGTATTTT.

This clonotype was recorded many times. The chain is built from TRBV10-3 and TRBJ2-2; D unclear. Germline V lookup: CDR1 ENHRY, CDR2 SYGVKD. This CDR3 contains 13 residues. Trimming took off 11 bases at V and 4 bases at J, with 14 bases between the two ends. The CDR3 here is CASRIGRTGELFF. The CDR3 bases are TGTGCCTCACGGATCGGGCGCACCGGGGAGCTGTTTTTT.

This clonotype was recorded many times. The V gene is TRBV7-9, the J gene TRBJ1-1; D is ambiguous. This CDR3 has 13 residues. Trimming removed 5 bases at V and 0 bases at J, with 7 bases between. The germline V gene encodes CDR1 SEHNR and CDR2 FQNEAQ (reference sequence). DNA of the CDR3: TGTGCCAGCAGCCTCCACATGAACACTGAAGCTTTCTTT. Translating it yields CASSLHMNTEAFF.

There are many counts of this clonotype. The chain couples TRBV7-9 to TRBJ1-2, with D perhaps matching TRBD1 (6 bases). CDR1 and CDR2 (germline): SEHNR, FQNEAQ (reference sequence). CDR3 length: 17 amino acids. V was pared by 2 bases and J by 1 base, with 17 bases between. This chain's CDR3 is CASSLNFRDNLNYGYTF. The DNA for the CDR3 is TGTGCCAGCAGCTTAAATTTTCGGGACAACCTTAACTATGGCTACACCTTC.

This clonotype was recorded at least ten times. The rearrangement joins TRBV20-1 to TRBJ2-3, with 14 positions matching TRBD2. V shed 6 bases, J shed 0 bases, and the junction held 14 bases outside the gene matches. CDR1 is DFQATT, CDR2 SNEGSKA, per germline (reference sequence). The CDR3 loop spans 19 amino acids. CDR3 sequence reads: CSAYRRLAGGLTSTDTQYF. As DNA, the CDR3 is TGCAGTGCCTACCGAAGACTAGCGGGGGGGTTAACTAGCACAGATACGCAGTATTTT.

In its sample, this clonotype was seen a few times. V is TRBV6-2 or TRBV6-3 and J is TRBJ1-2, with D uncertain. The CDR3 spans 10 residues. Germline V gene sequence: CDR1 MNHEY, CDR2 SVGEGT. Between the trimmed V and J ends, which lost 1 base and 6 bases, there was a span of 0 bases. The CDR3 coding sequence is TGTGCCAGCAGTTACTATGGCTACACCTTC. Translation gives CASSYYGYTF.

This clonotype was seen only a few times. The CDR3 loop is CASSERQGWSFGYTF. CDR3 nucleotide sequence: TGTGCCAGCAGTGAAAGACAGGGTTGGAGTTTTGGCTACACCTTC. The chain uses TRBV6-1 and TRBJ1-2; the match to TRBD1 covers 7 bases. V lost 2 bases and J lost 7; bases outside the gene matches: 10. Per the germline V gene, CDR1 is MNHNS and CDR2 is SASEGT. The CDR3 is made up of 15 amino acids.

This clonotype was counted a few times. The chain's CDR3 is CASSYSDSSYNEQFF. The CDR3 region has the DNA TGTGCCAGCAGTTATTCGGACAGCTCCTACAATGAGCAGTTCTTC. This rearrangement joins TRBV6-6 to TRBJ2-1, with TRBD1 as a possible D gene (6 bases). The CDR3 totals 15 residues. The germline V and J ends were trimmed by 3 bases and 0 bases, with 9 bases remaining between them. CDR1 and CDR2 from the germline V gene are MNHNY and SVGAGI (reference sequence).

V and J are TRBV5-6 and TRBJ2-7, with TRBD1 as a possible D gene (5 bases). V lost 3 bases, J lost 2 bases, and 15 bases lay in between. The germline V gene encodes CDR1 SGHDT and CDR2 YYEEEE. The CDR3 consists of 15 residues. The CDR3 DNA reads as TGTGCCAGCAGCTCCACGGTCCAGGGCGCCTACGAGCAGTACTTC. Translated: CASSSTVQGAYEQYF.